Each of the 6 T cell receptor beta chains below was sequenced from the same sample in a study of blood T cells in healthy people across ages. A second PCR of 7 to 11 cycles used a sample-barcoded 5' primer and a J-beta primer mix. MiXCR was run by TCRdb on the 5' RACE reads, yielding one entry per CDR3 protein. The table records about 720,000 distinct CDR3 sequences, roughly 25% of them present only once. These records were also assigned to another study, of T cells of mothers and their children.

The sample taken for sequencing was blood. These receptors were obtained from a boy under 18 in good health.

This chain uses TRBV3-1 with TRBJ1-4; possibly TRBD1 for D (5 bases). V was cut by 4 bases and J by 3 bases, with 12 bases left in between. Germline CDR1 and CDR2: LGHDT and YNNKEL (reference sequence). This CDR3 region has 15 residues. CDR3 region: CASSRFGGPNEKLFF. Here the CDR3 DNA reads TGTGCCAGCAGCCGTTTCGGGGGACCTAATGAAAAACTGTTTTTT. Together with reference TRBV3-1 and TRBJ1-4, the CDR3 gives the full variable domain: DTAVSQTPKYLVTQMGNDKSIKCEQNLGHDTMYWYKQDSKKFLKIMFSYNNKELIINETVPNRFSPKSPDKAHLNLHINSLELGDSAVYFCASSRFGGPNEKLFFGSGTQLSVL.

This chain uses TRBV28 with TRBJ1-1; D is perhaps TRBD1 (5 bases). CDR3 size: 12 residues. Germline V gene data show CDR1 as MDHEN and CDR2 as SYDVKM. V lost 8 bases and J lost 9, with 16 bases in between. The CDR3 DNA reads as TGTGCCAGCTCGGGGGAGGGAAGGCAAGCTTTCTTT. Translated: CASSGEGRQAFF.

This clonotype appeared a few times. CDR3 loop: CASSLFGSYNEQFF. The CDR3 DNA reads as TGTGCCAGCAGCTTATTCGGGAGCTACAATGAGCAGTTCTTC. This sequence joins TRBV7-2 and TRBJ2-1; a possible D gene is TRBD2 (6 bases). This CDR3 is built from 14 residues. The V end lost 2 bases, the J end lost 3 bases, and 8 bases lay between the germline ends. Germline V CDR1 and CDR2: SGHTA, FQGNSA.

The sample holds a few counts of this clonotype. CDR3 sequence reads: CSVELRDAYEQYF. Here the CDR3 DNA reads TGCAGCGTTGAATTGCGAGATGCCTACGAGCAGTACTTC. The chain recombines TRBV29-1 with TRBJ2-7, with D hard to call. This CDR3 has 13 amino acids. CDR1 is SQVTM and CDR2 is ANQGSEA in the germline V gene. Trimming stripped 2 bases from V and 2 bases from J, with 10 bases between.

V and J are TRBV3-1 and TRBJ2-7; a possible D gene is TRBD2 (6 bases). The CDR3 has 15 amino acids. Germline values: CDR1 LGHDT, CDR2 YNNKEL (reference sequence). V lost 5 bases and J 1 base, leaving 15 bases between the germline ends. CDR3 protein: CASSNRRTISYEQYF. The CDR3 bases are TGTGCCAGCAGCAATCGGAGGACTATATCCTACGAGCAGTACTTC.

This clonotype was counted only a few times. The rearrangement links TRBV5-1 to TRBJ2-5, with a weak D call TRBD1 (5 bases). In germline, CDR1 is SGHRS, CDR2 YFSETQ. The CDR3 totals 14 residues. The V and J ends lost 4 bases and 1 base respectively, with 11 bases between them. The CDR3 sequence is CASSVQARQETQYF. CDR3 DNA sequence: TGCGCCAGCAGCGTACAGGCCCGCCAAGAGACCCAGTACTTC.